Below, 23 T cell receptor beta chains from the same sample are listed, as sequenced in a study of T cells in narcolepsy. TCRdb's copy holds only in-frame clones and misses some; the assay was immunoSEQ multiplex PCR. There are about 25,000 clones in the sample; about four fifths occur only once, and roughly 0.76% lies in the top ten. The sequencing input was CD45RA- memory CD4+ T cells from PBMCs. The receptor set was obtained from a human donor with narcolepsy.

The chain links TRBV6-6 to TRBJ1-5; D is possibly TRBD1 (6 bases). This CDR3 is built from 15 residues. Germline loops: CDR1 MNHNY, CDR2 SVGAGI (reference sequence). V lost 5 bases and J 1 base, leaving 12 bases between the germline ends. The CDR3 loop is CASSSKGTSNQPQHF. In DNA form, the CDR3 reads TGTGCCAGCAGTAGCAAAGGGACAAGCAATCAGCCCCAGCATTTT.

The chain couples TRBV5-4 to TRBJ2-3; 7 bases line up with TRBD2. The CDR3 covers 16 residues. CDR1 and CDR2 (germline): SGHNT, YYREEE (reference sequence). The V and J ends lost 1 base and 0 bases, in that order; junction bases with no gene match: 5. The CDR3, as DNA: TGTGCCAGCAGCTTGAAGCTAGCGGCTAGCACAGATACGCAGTATTTT. Its protein product is CASSLKLAASTDTQYF.

The rearrangement joins TRBV6-1 to TRBJ2-1; 12 positions match TRBD2. CDR3 length: 15 residues. Germline V CDR1 and CDR2: MNHNS, SASEGT. The V segment lost 9 bases and the J segment 12 bases; nucleotides outside the gene matches: 15. The CDR3 protein is CASWDSGLAGLGQFF. For the CDR3, the DNA is TGTGCCAGTTGGGACTCCGGACTAGCGGGGCTTGGGCAGTTCTTC.

The J gene is TRBJ1-5, the V gene TRBV6-5; tentatively, D is TRBD1 (5 bases). With 2 bases removed from V and 7 bases from J, the gap between germline ends came to 12 bases. From germline, CDR1 is MNHEY and CDR2 SVGAGI. The CDR3 is 14 amino acids. The DNA for the CDR3 is TGTGCCAGCAGTTACGGCGCAGGGCGCCAGCCCCAGCATTTT. Translating it yields CASSYGAGRQPQHF.

J is TRBJ2-2 and V is TRBV6-1, with 9 bases identical to TRBD1. Unmatched junction bases numbered 7, after V lost 4 bases and J lost 7 bases. The CDR3 runs to 15 residues. Looked up from germline, CDR1 is MNHNS and CDR2 is SASEGT. This chain's CDR3 is CASSARQGGDGELFF. Written as DNA, the CDR3 is TGTGCCAGCAGTGCCAGACAGGGGGGTGACGGGGAGCTGTTTTTT.

This sequence joins TRBV6-1 and TRBJ2-1; D perhaps matches TRBD1 (6 bases). The CDR3 consists of 13 residues. Looked up from germline, CDR1 is MNHNS and CDR2 is SASEGT. V was trimmed by 3 bases and J by 8 bases, leaving 11 bases between them. The CDR3 is CASSEVRGDEQFF. CDR3 bases: TGTGCCAGCAGTGAGGTCAGGGGCGATGAGCAGTTCTTC.

This clone was found a few times. The chain uses TRBV7-9 and TRBJ1-3; D gene uncertain. The V gene's germline CDR1 is SEHNR and CDR2 FQNEAQ (reference sequence). CDR3 length equals 12 residues. Trimming left V 1 base short and J 7 bases short, with 5 bases between. The CDR3 loop reads CASSLVLNTIYF. CDR3 bases: TGTGCCAGCAGCTTAGTGCTGAACACCATATATTTT.

The chain carries TRBV2 and TRBJ1-1; 9 nucleotides align to TRBD1. The V gene end was trimmed by 8 bases and the J gene end by 12 bases; junction bases not matched to a gene: 13. CDR3 length equals 13 residues. The germline V gene encodes CDR1 SNHLY and CDR2 FYNNEI. In nucleotides, the CDR3 is TGTGCCAGCTTAACTATCGACAGGGGGAGGACTTTCTTT. As protein: CASLTIDRGRTFF.

This clone was detected a few times. CDR3 DNA: TGTGCCAGCAGCTTAGCCCAAGGCTATGGCTACACCTTC. This gives the protein CASSLAQGYGYTF. The chain uses TRBV7-9 and TRBJ1-2; D gene ambiguous. Germline V gene sequence: CDR1 SEHNR, CDR2 FQNEAQ (reference sequence). V gave up 0 bases and J gave up 4 bases, with 6 bases separating them. The CDR3 has 13 amino acids. The variable domain in full, with the rest retrieved from reference TRBV7-9 and TRBJ1-2, is DTGVSQNPRHKITKRGQNVTFRCDPISEHNRLYWYRQTLGQGPEFLTYFQNEAQLEKSRLLSDRFSAERPKGSFSTLEIQRTEQGDSAMYLCASSLAQGYGYTFGSGTRLTVV.

J is TRBJ1-3 and V is TRBV2; D not resolved. V lost 2 bases, J lost 7 bases, and 12 bases lay in between. The CDR3 is 14 amino acids. Germline-derived CDR1 and CDR2 are SNHLY and FYNNEI. DNA of the CDR3: TGTGCCAGCAGTGAAACCCCAACCAGGAACACCATATATTTT. Its protein product is CASSETPTRNTIYF.

This sequence joins TRBV14 and TRBJ2-1; 9 bases align to TRBD2. The CDR3 spans 18 residues. V was pared by 0 bases and J by 6 bases, with 12 bases of the junction left unmatched. Germline assignment: CDR1 SGHDN and CDR2 FVKESK. DNA for the CDR3: TGTGCCAGCAGCCAAGATGAGCGGGAACTAGCGGGCTCCAATGAGCAGTTCTTC. Its translation: CASSQDERELAGSNEQFF.

CDR3 in DNA: TGTGCCAGCAGCCCATCCCAAGAGACCCAGTACTTC. Its translation is CASSPSQETQYF. The rearrangement uses TRBV5-8 and TRBJ2-5, with D unresolved. Germline V gene sequence: CDR1 SGHTS, CDR2 YDEGEE. The germline V and J ends were trimmed by 4 bases and 1 base, with 5 bases remaining between them. This CDR3 comprises 12 residues.

V and J are TRBV7-2 and TRBJ1-5; D ambiguous. CDR1 and CDR2 from the germline V gene are SGHTA and FQGNSA. V lost 5 bases and J 1 base, leaving 12 bases between the germline ends. The CDR3 is 15 amino acids. CDR3 sequence reads: CASSPAGGSNQPQHF. The CDR3 DNA sequence: TGTGCCAGCAGCCCGGCGGGAGGGAGCAATCAGCCCCAGCATTTT. The full variable domain, with the rest looked up from reference TRBV7-2 and TRBJ1-5, is GAGVSQSPSNKVTEKGKDVELRCDPISGHTALYWYRQSLGQGLEFLIYFQGNSAPDKSGLPSDRFSAERTGGSVSTLTIQRTQQEDSAVYLCASSPAGGSNQPQHFGDGTRLSIL.

The chain combines TRBV7-2 with TRBJ1-2; D uncertain. The CDR3 contains 16 residues. V was cut by 7 bases and J by 6 bases, with 24 bases left in between. Germline V CDR1 and CDR2: SGHTA, FQGNSA. Here the CDR3 reads CASIRTRAPSEDGYTF. CDR3 sequence (DNA): TGTGCCAGCATCAGAACCCGGGCCCCCAGTGAGGATGGCTACACCTTC.

This chain joins TRBV28 and TRBJ2-2; 12 bases fit TRBD1. With 2 bases clipped from V and 7 bases from J, the junction kept 5 bases outside the gene matches. This CDR3 is built from 16 residues. Germline values: CDR1 MDHEN, CDR2 SYDVKM. CDR3 loop: CASSLLGTGGFGELFF. The CDR3 nucleotides are TGTGCCAGCAGTTTACTTGGGACAGGGGGCTTCGGGGAGCTGTTTTTT. Supplemented by reference TRBV28 and TRBJ2-2, the full variable domain reads DVKVTQSSRYLVKRTGEKVFLECVQDMDHENMFWYRQDPGLGLRLIYFSYDVKMKEKGDIPEGYSVSREKKERFSLILESASTNQTSMYLCASSLLGTGGFGELFFGEGSRLTVL.

CDR3 nucleotide sequence: TGTGCCAGCAGCGGCACAGGGCCCCTTGGGAGAACTGAAGCTTTCTTT. Residues: CASSGTGPLGRTEAFF. The rearrangement uses TRBV5-4 and TRBJ1-1, with a possible D match to TRBD1 (6 bases). The V end was cut by 4 bases, the J end by 5 bases, with 21 bases between. The CDR3 runs to 16 residues. Germline loops: CDR1 SGHNT, CDR2 YYREEE (reference sequence).

The chain carries TRBV20-1 and TRBJ2-1; no reliable D call. The CDR3 totals 10 residues. Trimming pared 5 bases from V and 5 bases from J, leaving 4 bases between. From germline, CDR1 is DFQATT and CDR2 SNEGSKA (reference sequence). The CDR3: CSAGNNEQFF. CDR3 in DNA: TGCAGTGCTGGTAACAATGAGCAGTTCTTC.

This clone was observed a few times. The chain joins TRBV11-2 to TRBJ2-2; D may be TRBD1 (6 bases). Trimming removed 4 bases from V and 1 base from J, with 10 bases in between. The CDR3 consists of 15 residues. Germline CDR1 SGHAT, CDR2 FQNNGV. The CDR3 DNA reads as TGTGCCAGCAGCTCCTTGACAGGGAACACCGGGGAGCTGTTTTTT. Translation gives CASSSLTGNTGELFF. Variable domain in full (rest from reference TRBV11-2 and TRBJ2-2): EAGVAQSPRYKIIEKRQSVAFWCNPISGHATLYWYQQILGQGPKLLIQFQNNGVVDDSQLPKDRFSAERLKGVDSTLKIQPAKLEDSAVYLCASSSLTGNTGELFFGEGSRLTVL.

This clone occurred a few times. The rearrangement joins TRBV6-5 to TRBJ1-2, with D unresolved. Germline CDR1 reads MNHEY; CDR2 reads SVGAGI. Trimming removed 7 bases from V and 2 bases from J, with 11 bases in between. The CDR3 runs 13 residues. The CDR3 nucleotides are TGTGCCAGCATAAACCGGCCCAACTATGGCTACACCTTC. This codes for CASINRPNYGYTF.

The V gene is TRBV11-2, the J gene TRBJ2-2; 11 nucleotides line up with TRBD2. The V gene's germline CDR1 is SGHAT and CDR2 FQNNGV. The CDR3 covers 16 residues. V dropped 2 bases and J dropped 5; count of bases not matched to a gene: 4. CDR3 protein: CASSLTSGSGTGELFF. CDR3 nucleotide sequence: TGTGCCAGCAGCTTAACTAGCGGGAGCGGAACCGGGGAGCTGTTTTTT.

The J gene is TRBJ2-7, the V gene TRBV6-1, with D perhaps given as TRBD1 or TRBD2 (5 bases each). Trimming removed 7 bases at V and 5 bases at J, with 21 bases between. Germline CDR1 reads MNHNS; CDR2 reads SASEGT. The CDR3 has 15 residues. CDR3 residues: CASTLGVGVINEQYF. CDR3 sequence (DNA): TGTGCCAGCACCTTGGGCGTGGGGGTAATCAACGAGCAGTACTTC.

The genes are TRBV19 and TRBJ1-2; D gene unclear. V dropped 1 base and J dropped 0 bases, with 9 bases sitting between them. Germline V lookup: CDR1 LNHDA, CDR2 SQIVND (reference sequence). The CDR3 totals 15 residues. The chain's CDR3 is CASSIVQDSNYGYTF. CDR3 nucleotides: TGTGCCAGTAGTATAGTGCAGGATTCTAACTATGGCTACACCTTC.

The V call is TRBV11-2, the J call TRBJ2-3; 9 nucleotides agree with TRBD1. J was trimmed by 4 bases and V by 6 bases; bases with no gene match: 8. There are 15 residues in the CDR3. From germline, CDR1 is SGHAT and CDR2 FQNNGV. The CDR3 bases are TGTGCCAGCAGTGTGAGGACAGGGGCCCCAGATACGCAGTATTTT. Translation gives CASSVRTGAPDTQYF.